One T cell receptor beta chain is described in this entry. One junction end disagrees with the germline gene, perhaps due to a read error. This specimen belongs to a study of T cell changes during pregnancy in multiple sclerosis. The repertoire was sequenced with immunoSEQ multiplex PCR; TCRdb's copy has only in-frame clones and lacks some. Here the sample spans tens of thousands of clones, roughly 93% being singletons. CDR1 and CDR2 (germline): SSHAT, FNYEAQ (reference sequence). The CDR3 has 14 residues. The clonotype was recovered from a female donor in good health, enrolled as a control in a pregnancy study. The rearrangement uses TRBV7-7 and TRBJ2-1; TRBD2 matches 10 bases. Sequenced here: peripheral blood, sampled in the second trimester of pregnancy. This CDR3 is CASSWTSGSNEQFF. The CDR3 DNA reads as TGTGCTAGCAGCTGGACTAGCGGTAGCAATGAGCAGTTCTTC.